This TCR beta chain emerged from a study of shared clonotypes between healthy human individuals. Points from the study as a whole: Measured sharing among donors was expected to vary with sequencing depth. Estimated richness values were generally larger in naive subsets than in memory subsets.

Profiling relied on immunoSEQ multiplex PCR, and the TCRdb table lists in-frame clones only, not all of them. The repertoire includes more than 2,000,000 clones, approximately 93% of them detected once, and 0.35% to 0.5% sits in the top ten. Concerning this clone itself: Antigen unknown.

Germline V gives CDR1 LGHNA, CDR2 YNFKEQ. V was cut by 4 bases and J by 4 bases, with 14 bases left in between. CDR3 length equals 15 residues. Material for sequencing was naive CD4+ T cells from PBMCs. Subset specified: CD45RA+ positively selected. The sequence came from a man aged 18 to 29 in good health. Some clones in this sample may be carry-over from other donors' samples. J is TRBJ2-1 and V is TRBV4-2; a weak D match, TRBD1 (6 bases). In nucleotides, the CDR3 is TGTGCCAGCAGCCGAGCACGGGACACATACAATGAGCAGTTCTTC. Its translation is CASSRARDTYNEQFF.